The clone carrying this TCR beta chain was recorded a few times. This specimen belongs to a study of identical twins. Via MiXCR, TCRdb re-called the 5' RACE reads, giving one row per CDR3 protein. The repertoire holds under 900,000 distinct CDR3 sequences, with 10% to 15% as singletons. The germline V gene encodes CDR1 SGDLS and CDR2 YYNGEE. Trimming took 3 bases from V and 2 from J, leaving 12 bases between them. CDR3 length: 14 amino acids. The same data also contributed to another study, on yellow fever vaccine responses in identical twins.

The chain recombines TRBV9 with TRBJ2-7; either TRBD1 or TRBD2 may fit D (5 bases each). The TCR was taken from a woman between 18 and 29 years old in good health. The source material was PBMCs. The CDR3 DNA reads TGTGCCAGCAGCGGCTCCGGGACGACCTACGAGCAGTACTTC. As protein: CASSGSGTTYEQYF.